The 21 T cell receptor beta chains given below trace back to one sample, sequenced in a study of response to subunit inactivated influenza vaccine. TCRdb re-analysed the RT-PCR reads in MiXCR, keeping a single row per CDR3 protein. There are around 530,000 distinct CDR3 sequences in the sample; 16% occur only once, and 3% lies in the top ten. The sample consisted of CD4+ T cells sorted from PBMCs, taken around 25 months after vaccination. The receptors here all came from a man aged 50 to 69 who received an inactivated influenza vaccine.

The chain couples TRBV5-4 to TRBJ2-2; D is tentatively TRBD1 or TRBD2 (5 bases each). This CDR3 spans 16 amino acids. Germline V gene sequence: CDR1 SGHNT, CDR2 YYREEE (reference sequence). V lost 0 bases, J lost 0 bases, and 9 bases lay in between. CDR3 nucleotides: TGTGCCAGCAGCTTGGGGGGGAACGCGAACACCGGGGAGCTGTTTTTT. It codes for CASSLGGNANTGELFF. Together with reference TRBV5-4 and TRBJ2-2, the CDR3 gives the full variable domain: ETGVTQSPTHLIKTRGQQVTLRCSSQSGHNTVSWYQQALGQGPQFIFQYYREEENGRGNFPPRFSGLQFPNYSSELNVNALELDDSALYLCASSLGGNANTGELFFGEGSRLTVL.

The rearrangement links TRBV6-1 to TRBJ2-7; tentatively, D is TRBD1 (5 bases). Germline CDR1 is MNHNS and CDR2 is SASEGT. CDR3 length: 14 amino acids. V dropped 6 bases and J dropped 2 bases, with 14 bases sitting between them. Here the CDR3 DNA reads TGTGCCAGCAGACAAACGGCAGGGACCTACGAGCAGTACTTC. Amino acid sequence: CASRQTAGTYEQYF.

The chain has TRBV6-1 and TRBJ1-5; TRBD1 is a possible D gene (5 bases). CDR1 is MNHNS, CDR2 SASEGT, per germline. The CDR3 loop spans 16 amino acids. V lost 6 bases and J 2 bases, leaving 17 bases between the germline ends. In DNA form, the CDR3 reads TGTGCCAGCAGACCGATGCCCCAGGGTGGCAATCAGCCCCAGCATTTT. Its translation is CASRPMPQGGNQPQHF.

In this sample, this clonotype turned up a few times. The chain links TRBV6-2 or TRBV6-3 to TRBJ2-3; 10 bases fit TRBD1. V gave up 6 bases and J gave up 3 bases; unmatched junction bases: 6. Germline V CDR1 and CDR2: MNHEY, SVGEGT. CDR3 size: 15 residues. The CDR3, as DNA: TGTGCCAGCAGAAGACAGGGGGCTTTGACAGATACGCAGTATTTT. Protein sequence: CASRRQGALTDTQYF.

The rearrangement joins TRBV5-1 to TRBJ2-7; D uncertain. With 3 bases removed from V and 0 bases from J, the gap between germline ends came to 10 bases. The germline CDR1 and CDR2 sequences are SGHRS and YFSETQ. The CDR3 runs to 14 residues. The DNA of the CDR3 is TGCGCCAGCAGCTCAAACACCATCTCCTACGAGCAGTACTTC. This gives the protein CASSSNTISYEQYF.

Turning to this clonotype: Possible read error: a much larger clone is one base away. This sequence joins TRBV7-2 and TRBJ2-1; D perhaps matches TRBD2 (7 bases). This CDR3 has 16 residues. Deletions cut 2 bases from V and 10 bases from J, with 21 bases between. CDR1 is SGHTA and CDR2 is FQGNSA in the germline V gene. The CDR3 is CASSLLSLVGGREQFF. The DNA of the CDR3 is TGTGCCAGCAGCTTATTATCACTAGTGGGGGGGCGAGAGCAGTTCTTC.

V is TRBV21-1 and J is TRBJ1-5. TRBV21-1 is classified as a pseudogene. There are 15 residues in the CDR3. The CDR3: CASSKGKISNQPQHF. CDR3 DNA: TGTGCCAGCAGCAAAGGGAAGATTAGCAATCAGCCCCAGCATTTT.

There are a few counts of this clonotype. The chain recombines TRBV4-3 with TRBJ1-2, with D possibly TRBD1 on 5 matching bases. CDR3 length equals 16 residues. Trimming took 1 base from V and 4 from J, leaving 16 bases between them. Germline V gene data show CDR1 as LGHNA and CDR2 as YSLEER. CDR3: CASSQGGSGRVYGYTF. The CDR3 nucleotides are TGCGCCAGCAGCCAAGGAGGTTCAGGGCGGGTCTATGGCTACACCTTC.

The chain is built from TRBV20-1 and TRBJ2-7; 11 nucleotides agree with TRBD2. The V segment lost 4 bases and the J segment 2 bases; nucleotides outside the gene matches: 7. This CDR3 is built from 15 residues. CDR1 and CDR2 from the germline V gene are DFQATT and SNEGSKA (reference sequence). CDR3 in DNA: TGCAGTGCTACCCTCGGGACTAGCGGCCCCTACGAGCAGTACTTC. Amino acids: CSATLGTSGPYEQYF.

The chain recombines TRBV6-2 or TRBV6-3 with TRBJ2-2; no clear D. CDR1 and CDR2 from the germline V gene are MNHEY and SVGEGT. Trimming stripped 1 base from V and 4 bases from J, with 7 bases between. CDR3 length: 14 residues. The CDR3 reads CASSYLGGTGELFF. CDR3 nucleotides: TGTGCCAGCAGTTACTTGGGTGGCACCGGGGAGCTGTTTTTT.

The chain is built from TRBV20-1 and TRBJ1-5; no firm D call. Germline V gene lookup returns CDR1 DFQATT and CDR2 SNEGSKA (reference sequence). There are 16 residues in the CDR3. V lost 1 base, J lost 3 bases, and 16 bases lay in between. The CDR3 reads CSARVSGSAANQPQHF. In nucleotides, the CDR3 is TGCAGTGCTAGAGTATCGGGGTCGGCAGCCAATCAGCCCCAGCATTTT.

The gene calls are TRBV5-1 and TRBJ2-7; 10 bases fit TRBD1. Germline trimming cut 4 bases from V and 6 bases from J; bases unmatched to any gene: 13. CDR1 is SGHRS, CDR2 YFSETQ, per germline. The CDR3 contains 16 residues. CDR3 sequence reads: CASSPTLRDRGSEQYF. In DNA form, the CDR3 reads TGCGCCAGCAGCCCGACCCTCCGGGACAGGGGCTCCGAGCAGTACTTC.

Many counts were recorded for this clonotype. The gene calls are TRBV2 and TRBJ2-3, with 7 nucleotides matching TRBD1. The CDR3 runs to 14 residues. V shed 4 bases, J shed 2 bases, and the junction held 3 bases outside the gene matches. Germline CDR1 and CDR2: SNHLY and FYNNEI. CDR3 protein: CASSAQGSTDTQYF. CDR3 DNA sequence: TGTGCCAGCAGTGCACAGGGGTCCACAGATACGCAGTATTTT.

The rearrangement links TRBV2 to TRBJ1-1, with D unresolved. The CDR3 loop spans 14 amino acids. From germline, CDR1 is SNHLY and CDR2 FYNNEI. Trimming took 7 bases from V and 2 from J, leaving 14 bases between them. The CDR3 protein is CASILSPLNTEAFF. The DNA for the CDR3 is TGTGCCAGCATATTATCCCCCTTAAACACTGAAGCTTTCTTT.

This clonotype was seen only a few times. The V gene is TRBV20-1, the J gene TRBJ2-7; D is undetermined. The germline CDR1 and CDR2 sequences are DFQATT and SNEGSKA (reference sequence). The CDR3 length is 12 residues. Deletions cut 2 bases from V and 6 bases from J, with 11 bases between. CDR3 sequence: CSARPGPGEQYF. The CDR3 nucleotides read TGCAGTGCTAGACCCGGACCGGGCGAGCAGTACTTC.

This clonotype appeared many times. The chain recombines TRBV3-1 with TRBJ2-1; TRBD2 matches at 10 bases. The CDR3 covers 13 residues. Trimming cost V 4 bases and J 10 bases; bases outside gene matches: 4. The germline V gene has CDR1 LGHDT and CDR2 YNNKEL (reference sequence). The CDR3: CASSPSGGAEQFF. For the CDR3, the DNA is TGTGCCAGCAGCCCCAGCGGGGGGGCCGAGCAGTTCTTC.

This clonotype was counted a few times. CDR3 sequence (DNA): TGTGCCAGCAGCCAAAACGGACAACCAAAATACGAGCAGTACTTC. Its protein is CASSQNGQPKYEQYF. The chain recombines TRBV4-2 with TRBJ2-7; a weak D match, TRBD1 (5 bases). Germline values: CDR1 LGHNA, CDR2 YNFKEQ. V lost 2 bases and J lost 4, with 15 bases in between. The CDR3 consists of 15 residues.

In its sample, this clonotype was seen a few times. The V gene is TRBV4-3, the J gene TRBJ2-1; D tentatively fits TRBD1 or TRBD2 (5 bases each). Germline V gene sequence: CDR1 LGHNA, CDR2 YSLEER. This CDR3 region has 16 residues. V shed 1 base and J shed 3 bases, with 13 bases lying between them. CDR3 nucleotides: TGCGCCAGCAGCCAAGGTGCAGGGAGAGGCTACAATGAGCAGTTCTTC. The encoded protein is CASSQGAGRGYNEQFF.

This chain uses TRBV6-2 or TRBV6-3 with TRBJ2-5; 7 nucleotides line up with TRBD2. Trimming took 6 bases from V and 5 from J; bases not matched to a gene: 12. Germline V gives CDR1 MNHEY, CDR2 SVGEGT. The CDR3 is 15 amino acids. CDR3 DNA sequence: TGTGCCAGCAGAAAATTCCGTACTAGCGTGGAGACCCAGTACTTC. It is translated as CASRKFRTSVETQYF.

The genes are TRBV29-1 and TRBJ2-7; 11 bases fit TRBD1. V shed 7 bases, J shed 1 base, and the junction held 3 bases outside the gene matches. From germline, CDR1 is SQVTM and CDR2 ANQGSEA. CDR3 length equals 13 residues. As DNA, the CDR3 is TGCAGCGGAGGGACAGGGGGTTCCTACGAGCAGTACTTC. This translates into CSGGTGGSYEQYF.

This clonotype was seen more than once but under ten times. CDR3 nucleotide sequence: TGTGCCAGCAGCACTCTCCGAGAGCAGTACTTC. The encoded protein is CASSTLREQYF. The genes are TRBV28 and TRBJ2-7; D uncertain. The CDR3 is made up of 11 amino acids. The V gene's germline CDR1 is MDHEN and CDR2 SYDVKM. V lost 6 bases and J 7 bases, leaving 10 bases between the germline ends.